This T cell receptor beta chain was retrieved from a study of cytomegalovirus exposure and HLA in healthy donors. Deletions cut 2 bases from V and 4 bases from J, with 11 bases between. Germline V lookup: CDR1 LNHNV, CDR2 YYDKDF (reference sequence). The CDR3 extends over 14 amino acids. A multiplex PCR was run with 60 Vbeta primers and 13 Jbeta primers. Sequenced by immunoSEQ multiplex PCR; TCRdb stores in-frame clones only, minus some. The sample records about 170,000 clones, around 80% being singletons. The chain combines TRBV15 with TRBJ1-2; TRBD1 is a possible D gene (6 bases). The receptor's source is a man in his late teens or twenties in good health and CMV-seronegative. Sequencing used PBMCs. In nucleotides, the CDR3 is TGTGCCACCAGCAGACCGCAGGGGCCCTATGGCTACACCTTC. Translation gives CATSRPQGPYGYTF.